These 19 T cell receptor beta chains were all obtained from the same sample, sequenced in a study of T cell responses to AZD1222 COVID-19 vaccine. Clones were sequenced by immunoSEQ multiplex PCR, and TCRdb holds only the in-frame ones, with some missing. Counted here are some 110,000 clones, around nine tenths occurring once; the ten biggest clones make up 2% to 3%. The source material was peripheral blood, sampled on day 0 of AZD1222 vaccination. These receptors were collected from an adult in good health.

V gene TRBV6-5 combines with J gene TRBJ2-7; TRBD1 is a possible D gene (5 bases). The CDR3 contains 14 residues. V was pared by 3 bases and J by 7 bases, with 16 bases between. Germline loops: CDR1 MNHEY, CDR2 SVGAGI. The CDR3 DNA sequence: TGTGCCAGCAGTTATGGTACAGGTGTGGATGAGCAGTACTTC. Residues: CASSYGTGVDEQYF.

The J gene is TRBJ1-6, the V gene TRBV15; maybe TRBD1 (5 bases). Germline values: CDR1 LNHNV, CDR2 YYDKDF (reference sequence). V dropped 4 bases and J dropped 14 bases, with 15 bases sitting between them. This CDR3 is 13 amino acids long. CDR3 sequence reads: CATSKGYHPALHF. The CDR3 DNA is TGTGCCACCAGCAAGGGGTACCATCCGGCCCTCCACTTT.

The count of this clone is one. The J gene is TRBJ2-7, the V gene TRBV11-3, with 8 bases that match TRBD2. Per the germline V gene, CDR1 is SGHNT and CDR2 is YENEEA. The CDR3 is 19 amino acids. The V gene end was trimmed by 4 bases and the J gene end by 0 bases; junction bases not matched to a gene: 17. The CDR3 coding sequence is TGTGCCAGCAGCTCACGGGGAATGAATGCGGGAGGTCCCTCCTACGAGCAGTACTTC. Protein sequence: CASSSRGMNAGGPSYEQYF.

CDR3 residues: CATSTGTGSTDTQYF. The CDR3 DNA is TGTGCCACCTCAACCGGGACAGGGAGCACAGATACGCAGTATTTT. This chain joins TRBV24-1 and TRBJ2-3; 9 nucleotides match TRBD1. Germline loops: CDR1 KGHDR, CDR2 SFDVKD. The V segment lost 9 bases and the J segment 0 bases; nucleotides outside the gene matches: 6. The CDR3 sequence is 15 residues long.

This clone was seen a handful of times. The chain recombines TRBV27 with TRBJ1-3; 7 bases agree with TRBD1. After removal of 5 bases from V and 2 bases from J, the junction contained 12 bases not matched to a gene. CDR1 is MNHEY and CDR2 is SMNVEV in the germline V gene (reference sequence). The CDR3 is 17 amino acids. CDR3 DNA: TGTGCCAGCAGTCGCTTAACACAGGGGTCTGCTGGAAACACCATATATTTT. Translated: CASSRLTQGSAGNTIYF.

V gene TRBV27 combines with J gene TRBJ1-6, with no clear D. The CDR3 covers 13 residues. Trimming left V 2 bases short and J 9 bases short, with 8 bases between. Germline values: CDR1 MNHEY, CDR2 SMNVEV (reference sequence). CDR3 DNA: TGTGCCAGCAGTTTACAGAGGATTTCACCCCTCCACTTT. This encodes CASSLQRISPLHF.

The genes are TRBV14 and TRBJ2-2; no firm D call. In germline, CDR1 is SGHDN, CDR2 FVKESK. V was shortened by 2 bases and J by 6 bases, with 10 bases between the two germline ends. This CDR3 has 14 residues. The CDR3 region has the DNA TGTGCCAGCAGCCAACAGGTTGACGCCGGGGAGCTGTTTTTT. Translated, it gives CASSQQVDAGELFF.

CDR3 region: CASSFGDRSTGDTF. The CDR3 nucleotides are TGTGCCAGCAGCTTCGGGGACAGGTCAACCGGTGACACCTTC. V is TRBV11-3 and J is TRBJ1-2, with 8 bases aligning to TRBD1. Germline V gene data show CDR1 as SGHNT and CDR2 as YENEEA. Trimming at V came to 3 bases and at J to 12 bases, leaving 12 bases not matched to a gene. CDR3 length equals 14 residues.

The chain combines TRBV28 with TRBJ1-6, with D perhaps TRBD1 (6 bases). Germline V gene data show CDR1 as MDHEN and CDR2 as SYDVKM. Trimming left V 5 bases short and J 7 bases short, with 12 bases between. The CDR3 contains 14 residues. The CDR3 DNA follows: TGTGCCAGCAGTCCCCAGGGGTTCAATTCACCCCTCCACTTT. It translates to CASSPQGFNSPLHF.

The rearrangement links TRBV28 to TRBJ1-1; TRBD1 might be the D (5 bases). Germline lookup yields CDR1 MDHEN and CDR2 SYDVKM. Trimming took 6 bases from V and 5 from J, leaving 13 bases between them. The CDR3 is 13 residues long. The CDR3 DNA is TGTGCCAGCAGGCCTCAGGGACTTACTGAAGCTTTCTTT. Protein product: CASRPQGLTEAFF.

The rearrangement joins TRBV7-9 to TRBJ2-1; D is ambiguous. V was shortened by 2 bases and J by 5 bases, with 7 bases between the two germline ends. From germline, CDR1 is SEHNR and CDR2 FQNEAQ (reference sequence). The CDR3 is 13 amino acids. The CDR3 sequence: CASSLYRNNEQFF. The CDR3 region has the DNA TGTGCCAGCAGCTTATATCGAAACAATGAGCAGTTCTTC.

The chain links TRBV2 to TRBJ1-5; D not certain. V shed 2 bases and J shed 7 bases, with 12 bases lying between them. The CDR3 loop spans 14 amino acids. The germline V gene has CDR1 SNHLY and CDR2 FYNNEI. CDR3 nucleotides: TGTGCCAGCAGTGAACCGCGGGGTCGGCAGCCCCAGCATTTT. Encoded protein: CASSEPRGRQPQHF.

This clone was picked up one time. The gene calls are TRBV19 and TRBJ1-2, with unresolved D. Germline loops: CDR1 LNHDA, CDR2 SQIVND (reference sequence). V was clipped by 5 bases and J by 7 bases, with 17 bases between them. There are 14 residues in the CDR3. CDR3 region: CASSFLPQSGGYTF. CDR3 sequence (DNA): TGTGCCAGTAGTTTCCTCCCACAAAGCGGTGGCTACACCTTC.

The V gene is TRBV10-3, the J gene TRBJ1-5, with 7 nucleotides matching TRBD1. V gave up 10 bases and J gave up 3 bases; unmatched junction bases: 9. This CDR3 has 14 residues. In germline, CDR1 is ENHRY, CDR2 SYGVKD. CDR3 coding DNA: TGTGCCAGCCAGCGGACAGGCTCCAATCAGCCCCAGCATTTT. Encoded protein: CASQRTGSNQPQHF.

The chain combines TRBV4-3 with TRBJ2-1; the D is unclear. The CDR3 is made up of 14 amino acids. Deletions cut 0 bases from V and 6 bases from J, with 9 bases between. CDR1 and CDR2 from the germline V gene are LGHNA and YSLEER. CDR3 sequence (DNA): TGCGCCAGCAGCCAAGAACCTCAATCCAATGAGCAGTTCTTC. Translating gives CASSQEPQSNEQFF.

The chain carries TRBV27 and TRBJ2-7; TRBD1 might be the D (6 bases). In germline, CDR1 is MNHEY, CDR2 SMNVEV (reference sequence). The V gene lost 3 bases and the J gene lost 0 bases, with 9 bases spanning the gap. This CDR3 contains 14 residues. As DNA, the CDR3 is TGTGCCAGCAGTTTCAACAGGGACTCCTACGAGCAGTACTTC. Amino acid sequence: CASSFNRDSYEQYF.

This clone was counted between two and nine times. One junction end does not reproduce the germline sequence, and a read error may be involved. J is TRBJ2-7 and V is TRBV2; D is unclear. CDR1 SNHLY and CDR2 FYNNEI come from the germline V gene. This CDR3 contains 10 residues. The CDR3 DNA follows: TGTGCCAGCAGTGAAGGACGACTCAGCTTC. Translation: CASSEGRLSF. The full variable domain, with the rest looked up from reference TRBV2 and TRBJ2-7, is EPEVTQTPSHQVTQMGQEVILRCVPISNHLYFYWYRQILGQKVEFLVSFYNNEISEKSEIFDDQFSVERPDGSNFTLKIRSTKLEDSAMYFCASSEGRLSFGPGTRLTVT.

The CDR3, as DNA: TGTGCCAGCACCAAGGGGGGCGGGTACAATGAGCAGTTCTTC. It specifies CASTKGGGYNEQFF. The V and J genes are TRBV5-8 and TRBJ2-1, with D possibly called TRBD1 or TRBD2 (6 bases each). Germline-derived CDR1 and CDR2 are SGHTS and YDEGEE. The CDR3 spans 14 residues. Trimming removed 6 bases at V and 4 bases at J, with 14 bases between.

CDR3 sequence reads: CASLERGGNTDTQYF. CDR3 coding DNA: TGTGCCAGCCTTGAGCGGGGGGGCAACACAGATACGCAGTATTTT. V usage is TRBV3-1 (or the pseudogene TRBV3-2) and J usage is TRBJ2-3, with 10 bases that match TRBD2. V was pared by 8 bases and J by 2 bases, with 7 bases of the junction left unmatched. The CDR3 consists of 15 residues. Germline CDR1 and CDR2: LGHDT and YNNKEL (reference sequence).